These 27 T cell receptor beta chains originate from one sample sequenced in a study of immune cell composition in non-small cell lung cancer (TCRdb year 2017). Library method: the immunoSEQ multiplex PCR assay. The clones in this table, taken by TCRdb from immuneACCESS, are in-frame only. Not every clone is retained; where verified, under half of the shortfall comes from an unresolved V gene, and the cause of the rest is unknown. Within this sample are approximately 2,100 clones, with around 75% of them counted one time only. The ten largest clones represent around an eighth of the sample. Sequenced: lung tumor tissue. The receptors were sampled from a human donor with non-small cell lung cancer.

This clone was seen only once. The chain recombines TRBV29-1 with TRBJ2-1, with D possibly matching TRBD2 (5 bases). CDR3 size: 14 residues. The V gene's germline CDR1 is SQVTM and CDR2 ANQGSEA. V shed 0 bases and J shed 3 bases, with 9 bases lying between them. In nucleotides, the CDR3 is TGCAGCGTTGAAGATCCGAGGGTCTACAATGAGCAGTTCTTC. This encodes CSVEDPRVYNEQFF.

This chain connects TRBV7-9 to TRBJ2-7; D possibly corresponds to TRBD1 (8 bases). CDR3 size: 14 residues. Per the germline V gene, CDR1 is SEHNR and CDR2 is FQNEAQ (reference sequence). V was trimmed by 6 bases and J by 3 bases, leaving 15 bases between them. The CDR3 bases are TGTGCCAGCAGTACAGGGGGGGCGGGCTACGAGCAGTACTTC. This sequence encodes CASSTGGAGYEQYF.

This clone is large by share. The chain carries TRBV6-6 and TRBJ1-1; 8 positions agree with TRBD1. With V trimmed by 2 bases and J by 4 bases, 3 bases remained unmatched. The CDR3 runs to 14 residues. Per the germline V gene, CDR1 is MNHNY and CDR2 is SVGAGI (reference sequence). The CDR3 DNA reads as TGTGCCAGCAGTTACCAGGGGGCGGGCACTGAAGCTTTCTTT. Its translation: CASSYQGAGTEAFF.

This rearrangement joins TRBV5-1 to TRBJ1-2; a weak D match, TRBD1 (6 bases). The CDR3 covers 13 residues. Germline assignment: CDR1 SGHRS and CDR2 YFSETQ. Trimming stripped 2 bases from V and 7 bases from J, with 12 bases between. This CDR3 reads CASSLNRESGYTF. DNA for the CDR3: TGCGCCAGCAGCTTAAACAGGGAGAGTGGCTACACCTTC.

This clone was recorded a few times. The chain recombines TRBV28 with TRBJ1-5, with D possibly matching TRBD1 (5 bases). Germline assignment: CDR1 MDHEN and CDR2 SYDVKM. Trimming left V 6 bases short and J 4 bases short, with 10 bases between. This CDR3 contains 13 residues. This CDR3 reads CASSQGTNQPQHF. The CDR3 nucleotides are TGTGCCAGCAGCCAGGGAACAAATCAGCCCCAGCATTTT. Combining the CDR3 with reference TRBV28 and TRBJ1-5 gives the whole variable domain DVKVTQSSRYLVKRTGEKVFLECVQDMDHENMFWYRQDPGLGLRLIYFSYDVKMKEKGDIPEGYSVSREKKERFSLILESASTNQTSMYLCASSQGTNQPQHFGDGTRLSIL.

The chain combines TRBV6-8 with TRBJ2-5; TRBD1 agrees at 8 bases. The CDR3 is 13 amino acids. The ends lost 6 bases at V and 4 bases at J; junction bases unmatched: 4. Germline V gene data show CDR1 as MNHGY and CDR2 as SAAAGT. CDR3 loop: CASRKTGVETQYF. In DNA, the CDR3 is TGTGCCAGCAGGAAGACAGGGGTAGAGACCCAGTACTTC.

This chain joins TRBV5-1 and TRBJ2-6; no reliable D call. V dropped 2 bases and J dropped 0 bases, with 12 bases sitting between them. The germline V gene has CDR1 SGHRS and CDR2 YFSETQ. The CDR3 runs to 17 residues. In DNA form, the CDR3 reads TGCGCCAGCAGCTTAATACTGCCTGGCTCTGGGGCCAACGTCCTGACTTTC. This translates into CASSLILPGSGANVLTF.

The chain combines TRBV11-2 with TRBJ2-7; TRBD1 agrees at 8 bases. CDR1 SGHAT and CDR2 FQNNGV come from the germline V gene. The CDR3 is 14 residues long. J was trimmed by 7 bases and V by 1 base; bases with no gene match: 6. The CDR3 bases are TGTGCCAGCAGCTTAGTCGCAGGGGGCAATGAGCAGTACTTC. Protein product: CASSLVAGGNEQYF.

The V and J genes are TRBV6-5 and TRBJ2-1; maybe TRBD2 (6 bases). Between the trimmed V and J ends, which lost 4 bases and 6 bases, there was a span of 16 bases. The CDR3 loop spans 15 amino acids. Germline-derived CDR1 and CDR2 are MNHEY and SVGAGI. The CDR3 region is CASSFRPGAVNEQFF. Written as DNA, the CDR3 is TGTGCCAGCAGTTTCCGTCCGGGAGCGGTCAATGAGCAGTTCTTC.

The rearrangement links TRBV29-1 to TRBJ2-7; 11 bases are shared with TRBD2. J lost 2 bases, V lost 6 bases, and 6 bases had no gene match. Germline CDR1 SQVTM, CDR2 ANQGSEA. The CDR3 runs 14 residues. Here the CDR3 reads CSVAMTSGAYEQYF. Here the CDR3 DNA reads TGCAGCGTCGCGATGACTAGCGGGGCCTACGAGCAGTACTTC.

The chain combines TRBV11-2 with TRBJ2-5; D perhaps matches TRBD2 (6 bases). The CDR3 is 14 residues long. Trimming removed 1 base at V and 2 bases at J, with 8 bases between. The germline gives CDR1 SGHAT, CDR2 FQNNGV. This CDR3 is CASSLVRGQETQYF. DNA of the CDR3: TGTGCCAGCAGCTTAGTTCGGGGGCAAGAGACCCAGTACTTC.

This clone was observed a single time. The chain recombines TRBV5-1 with TRBJ2-5, with TRBD2 identical over 8 bases. The CDR3 covers 13 residues. Germline CDR1 and CDR2: SGHRS and YFSETQ. The J segment lost 5 bases and the V segment lost 6 bases, leaving 6 bases of the junction unmatched. CDR3 in amino acids: CASTTGGVETQYF. The CDR3 DNA is TGCGCCAGCACTACGGGGGGGGTGGAGACCCAGTACTTC.

This clone was counted a few times. CDR3 coding DNA: TGCGCCAGCAGCTTGGCCGCGGGGGCGCCGGTAAACACCTTC. It yields the protein CASSLAAGAPVNTF. This sequence joins TRBV5-1 and TRBJ1-2; possibly TRBD1 for D (6 bases). Germline CDR1 is SGHRS and CDR2 is YFSETQ. This CDR3 is 14 amino acids long. The germline V and J ends were trimmed by 0 bases and 12 bases, with 18 bases remaining between them.

The rearrangement joins TRBV4-3 to TRBJ2-2; 7 bases are shared with TRBD2. Trimming cost V 0 bases and J 3 bases; bases outside gene matches: 13. CDR1 is LGHNA and CDR2 is YSLEER in the germline V gene. This CDR3 has 19 residues. CDR3 loop: CASSQDLPPQREYTGELFF. CDR3 DNA: TGCGCCAGCAGCCAAGATCTACCCCCACAGCGGGAATACACCGGGGAGCTGTTTTTT.

This clone was counted between two and nine times. This rearrangement joins TRBV9 to TRBJ2-1; TRBD2 matches 13 bases. Germline lookup yields CDR1 SGDLS and CDR2 YYNGEE. V lost 4 bases and J lost 9; bases outside the gene matches: 4. CDR3 length: 14 residues. The CDR3, as DNA: TGTGCCAGCAGCTCCGGGACTAGCGGGATTGAGCAGTTCTTC. This codes for CASSSGTSGIEQFF.

V is TRBV6-1 and J is TRBJ1-6; 8 bases align to TRBD1. CDR1 is MNHNS, CDR2 SASEGT, per germline. This CDR3 is 13 amino acids long. The trim removed 11 bases at V and 7 bases at J, leaving 7 bases unmatched. The chain's CDR3 is CAASDRGNSPLHF. CDR3 nucleotide sequence: TGTGCCGCCTCCGACAGGGGAAATTCACCCCTCCACTTT.

This sequence joins TRBV7-2 and TRBJ1-3; D possibly corresponds to TRBD1 (6 bases). The CDR3 extends over 15 amino acids. V shed 1 base and J shed 7 bases, with 14 bases lying between them. Germline V gives CDR1 SGHTA, CDR2 FQGNSA. DNA for the CDR3: TGTGCCAGCAGCTTAGGAGGGGGAGGGTCGAACACCATATATTTT. Protein product: CASSLGGGGSNTIYF.

The rearrangement joins TRBV7-2 to TRBJ2-3; 12 positions match TRBD2. Germline trimming cut 3 bases from V and 6 bases from J; bases unmatched to any gene: 7. The CDR3 extends over 16 amino acids. Germline V CDR1 and CDR2: SGHTA, FQGNSA. CDR3 sequence reads: CASSFWTSGVQDTQYF. The CDR3 coding sequence is TGTGCCAGCAGCTTCTGGACTAGCGGGGTCCAGGATACGCAGTATTTT. Drawing the rest from reference TRBV7-2 and TRBJ2-3, the complete variable domain is GAGVSQSPSNKVTEKGKDVELRCDPISGHTALYWYRQSLGQGLEFLIYFQGNSAPDKSGLPSDRFSAERTGGSVSTLTIQRTQQEDSAVYLCASSFWTSGVQDTQYFGPGTRLTVL.

This clone turned up a few times. At one of its ends the junction is not consistent with the germline gene, which may arise from a read error. The chain uses TRBV7-2 and TRBJ2-7, with 11 bases that match TRBD2. This CDR3 comprises 13 residues. The germline CDR1 and CDR2 sequences are SGHTA and FQGNSA. The CDR3 DNA reads TGTGCCAGCAGCCTCCTTAAGACTAGCGGGGTGTTCTTC. Its translation is CASSLLKTSGVFF. Combining the CDR3 with reference TRBV7-2 and TRBJ2-7 gives the whole variable domain GAGVSQSPSNKVTEKGKDVELRCDPISGHTALYWYRQSLGQGLEFLIYFQGNSAPDKSGLPSDRFSAERTGGSVSTLTIQRTQQEDSAVYLCASSLLKTSGVFFGPGTRLTVT.

This clone is classed as large. V and J are TRBV6-1 and TRBJ1-5; D might be TRBD1 (5 bases). The length of the CDR3 is 15 residues. Germline CDR1 reads MNHNS; CDR2 reads SASEGT. Trimming removed 7 bases from V and 6 bases from J, with 19 bases in between. CDR3: CASMPLQGPVQPQHF. The DNA for the CDR3 is TGTGCCAGCATGCCCTTGCAGGGTCCTGTTCAGCCCCAGCATTTT.

The chain uses TRBV18 and TRBJ2-1; 10 bases match TRBD2. J gave up 6 bases and V 6 bases, and 8 bases lay outside the gene matches. CDR1 KGHSH and CDR2 LQKENI come from the germline V gene. CDR3 size: 15 residues. CDR3 sequence: CASSPSGGAGNEQFF. The CDR3 coding sequence is TGTGCCAGCTCCCCCAGCGGGGGGGCCGGCAATGAGCAGTTCTTC.

The CDR3 is CASSFKGRDTGELFF. The CDR3 DNA reads as TGTGCCAGCAGCTTCAAAGGGAGGGACACCGGGGAGCTGTTTTTT. The V gene is TRBV7-2, the J gene TRBJ2-2; the match to TRBD2 covers 7 bases. The CDR3 loop spans 15 amino acids. Germline V gene lookup returns CDR1 SGHTA and CDR2 FQGNSA. V lost 3 bases and J lost 3; bases outside the gene matches: 4.

This chain joins TRBV7-2 and TRBJ2-5; 7 nucleotides line up with TRBD1. Looked up from germline, CDR1 is SGHTA and CDR2 is FQGNSA. The CDR3 extends over 14 amino acids. The V and J ends lost 5 bases and 1 base, in that order; junction bases with no gene match: 4. The CDR3 region has the DNA TGTGCCAGCAGCGGGGACAGAATCCAAGAGACCCAGTACTTC. Protein: CASSGDRIQETQYF.

The V call is TRBV10-3, the J call TRBJ2-5; TRBD2 matches 10 bases. Trimming at V came to 6 bases and at J to 4 bases, leaving 8 bases not matched to a gene. CDR1 ENHRY and CDR2 SYGVKD come from the germline V gene. The CDR3 length is 15 residues. CDR3 protein: CAISASIAGGETQYF. The CDR3 DNA sequence: TGTGCCATCAGCGCTTCTATAGCGGGAGGAGAGACCCAGTACTTC.

The chain joins TRBV5-1 to TRBJ1-5, with D perhaps matching TRBD1 (5 bases). CDR3 length: 13 residues. Germline V lookup: CDR1 SGHRS, CDR2 YFSETQ. Trimming removed 7 bases from V and 6 bases from J, with 14 bases in between. This CDR3 reads CASSPGGGQPQHF. In DNA form, the CDR3 reads TGCGCCAGCTCACCGGGGGGAGGTCAGCCCCAGCATTTT.

The chain is built from TRBV7-8 and TRBJ2-5; D ambiguous. Germline-derived CDR1 and CDR2 are SGHVS and FQNEAQ. The CDR3 runs to 16 residues. V was shortened by 3 bases and J by 5 bases, with 19 bases between the two germline ends. In nucleotides, the CDR3 is TGTGCCAGCAGCTTTCTGATCTTAACACCGGAGGAGACCCAGTACTTC. Amino acids: CASSFLILTPEETQYF.

The chain recombines TRBV7-8 with TRBJ2-5, with 10 positions matching TRBD2. The V segment lost 5 bases and the J segment 1 base; nucleotides outside the gene matches: 7. Germline lookup yields CDR1 SGHVS and CDR2 FQNEAQ. The CDR3 spans 16 residues. The CDR3 loop reads CASSRGLAASQETQYF. As DNA, the CDR3 is TGTGCCAGCAGCAGAGGACTAGCGGCCTCCCAAGAGACCCAGTACTTC.